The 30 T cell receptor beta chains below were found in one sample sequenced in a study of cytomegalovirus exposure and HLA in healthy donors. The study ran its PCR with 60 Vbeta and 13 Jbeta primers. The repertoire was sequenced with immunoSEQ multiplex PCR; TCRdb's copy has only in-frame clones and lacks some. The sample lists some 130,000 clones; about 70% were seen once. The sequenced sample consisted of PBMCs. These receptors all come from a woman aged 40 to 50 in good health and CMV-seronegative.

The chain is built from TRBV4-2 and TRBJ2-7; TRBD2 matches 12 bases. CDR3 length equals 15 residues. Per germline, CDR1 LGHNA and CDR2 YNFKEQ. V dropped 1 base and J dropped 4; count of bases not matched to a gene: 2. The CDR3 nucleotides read TGTGCCAGCAGCCAAGGACTAGCGGGGGCATACGAGCAGTACTTC. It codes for CASSQGLAGAYEQYF.

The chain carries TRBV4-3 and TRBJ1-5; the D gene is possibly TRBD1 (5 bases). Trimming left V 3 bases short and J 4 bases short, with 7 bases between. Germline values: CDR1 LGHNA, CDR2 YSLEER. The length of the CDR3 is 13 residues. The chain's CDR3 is CASSQGGNQPQHF. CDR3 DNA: TGCGCCAGCAGCCAGGGGGGAAATCAGCCCCAGCATTTT.

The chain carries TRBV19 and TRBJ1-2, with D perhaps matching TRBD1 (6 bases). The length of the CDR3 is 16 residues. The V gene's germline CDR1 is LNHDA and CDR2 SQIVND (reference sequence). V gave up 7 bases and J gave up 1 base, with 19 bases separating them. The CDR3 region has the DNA TGTGCCAGTACCCCCCCAGGACAGCTCATTAACTATGGCTACACCTTC. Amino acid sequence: CASTPPGQLINYGYTF.

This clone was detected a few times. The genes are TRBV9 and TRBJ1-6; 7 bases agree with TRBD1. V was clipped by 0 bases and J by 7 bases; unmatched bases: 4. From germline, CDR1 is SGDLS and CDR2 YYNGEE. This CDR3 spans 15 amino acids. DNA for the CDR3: TGTGCCAGCAGCGTAGCCCCGGGACAGAATTCACCCCTCCACTTT. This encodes CASSVAPGQNSPLHF.

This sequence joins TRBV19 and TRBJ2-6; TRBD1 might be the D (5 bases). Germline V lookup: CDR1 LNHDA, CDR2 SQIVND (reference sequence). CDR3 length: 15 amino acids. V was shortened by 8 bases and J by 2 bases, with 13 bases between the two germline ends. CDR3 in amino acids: CASQPGKAGANVLTF. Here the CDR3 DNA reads TGTGCCAGTCAGCCAGGGAAGGCTGGGGCCAACGTCCTGACTTTC.

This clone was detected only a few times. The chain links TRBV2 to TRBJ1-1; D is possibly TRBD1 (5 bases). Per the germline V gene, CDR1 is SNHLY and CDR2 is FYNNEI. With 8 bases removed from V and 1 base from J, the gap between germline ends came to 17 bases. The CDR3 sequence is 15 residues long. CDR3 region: CASSHAGERNTEAFF. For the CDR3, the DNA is TGTGCCAGCTCACACGCGGGGGAGCGGAACACTGAAGCTTTCTTT.

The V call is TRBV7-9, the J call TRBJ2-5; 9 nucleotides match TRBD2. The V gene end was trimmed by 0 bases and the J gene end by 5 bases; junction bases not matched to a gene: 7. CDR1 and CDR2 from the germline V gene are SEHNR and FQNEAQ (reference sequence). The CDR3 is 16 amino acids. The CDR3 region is CASSLAGGGGSETQYF. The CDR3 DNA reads TGTGCCAGCAGCTTAGCCGGCGGGGGGGGGTCTGAGACCCAGTACTTC.

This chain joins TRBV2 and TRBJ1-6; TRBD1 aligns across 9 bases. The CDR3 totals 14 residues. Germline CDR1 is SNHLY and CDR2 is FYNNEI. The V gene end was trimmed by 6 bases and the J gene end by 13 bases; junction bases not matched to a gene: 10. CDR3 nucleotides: TGTGCCAGCAGGGAAACAGGGGGCCTCGGTCCCCTCCACTTT. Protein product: CASRETGGLGPLHF.

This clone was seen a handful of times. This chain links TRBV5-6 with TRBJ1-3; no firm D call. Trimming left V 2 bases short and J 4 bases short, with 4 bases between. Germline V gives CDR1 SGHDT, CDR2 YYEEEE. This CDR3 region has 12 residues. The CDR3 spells CASSFYGNTIYF. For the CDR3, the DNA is TGTGCCAGCAGCTTCTACGGAAACACCATATATTTT. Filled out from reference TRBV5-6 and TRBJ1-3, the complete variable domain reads DAGVTQSPTHLIKTRGQQVTLRCSPKSGHDTVSWYQQALGQGPQFIFQYYEEEERQRGNFPDRFSGHQFPNYSSELNVNALLLGDSALYLCASSFYGNTIYFGEGSWLTVV.

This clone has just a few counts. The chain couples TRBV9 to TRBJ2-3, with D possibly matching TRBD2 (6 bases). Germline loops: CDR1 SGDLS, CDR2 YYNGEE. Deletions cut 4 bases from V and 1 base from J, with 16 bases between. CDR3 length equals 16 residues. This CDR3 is CASSPRRASGTDTQYF. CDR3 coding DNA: TGTGCCAGCAGCCCCCGGAGGGCTAGCGGCACAGATACGCAGTATTTT.

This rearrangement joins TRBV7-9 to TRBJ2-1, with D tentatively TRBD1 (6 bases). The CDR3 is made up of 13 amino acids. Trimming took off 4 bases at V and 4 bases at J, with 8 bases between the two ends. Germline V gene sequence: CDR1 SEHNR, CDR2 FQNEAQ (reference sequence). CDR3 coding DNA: TGTGCCAGCAGCTCCGGACAGTACAATGAGCAGTTCTTC. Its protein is CASSSGQYNEQFF.

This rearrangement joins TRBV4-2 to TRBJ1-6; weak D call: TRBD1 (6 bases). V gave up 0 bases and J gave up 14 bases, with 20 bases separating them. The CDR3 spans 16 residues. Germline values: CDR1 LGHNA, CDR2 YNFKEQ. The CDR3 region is CASSQDEGEGNFALHF. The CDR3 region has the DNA TGTGCCAGCAGCCAAGATGAGGGGGAAGGGAATTTTGCCCTCCACTTT.

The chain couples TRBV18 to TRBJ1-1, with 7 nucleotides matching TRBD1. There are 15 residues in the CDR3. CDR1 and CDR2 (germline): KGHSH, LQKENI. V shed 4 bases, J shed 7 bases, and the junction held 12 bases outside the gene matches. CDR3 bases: TGTGCCAGCTCACTCGTACAGGGGATTGAAGGTGAAGCTTTCTTT. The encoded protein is CASSLVQGIEGEAFF.

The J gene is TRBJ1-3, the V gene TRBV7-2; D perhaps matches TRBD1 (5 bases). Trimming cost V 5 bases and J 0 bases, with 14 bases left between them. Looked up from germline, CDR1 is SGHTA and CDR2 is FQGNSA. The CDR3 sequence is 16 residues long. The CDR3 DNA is TGTGCCAGCAGCCCGCGGGGCCAGGGCTCTGGAAACACCATATATTTT. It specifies CASSPRGQGSGNTIYF. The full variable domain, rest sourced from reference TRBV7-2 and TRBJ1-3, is GAGVSQSPSNKVTEKGKDVELRCDPISGHTALYWYRQSLGQGLEFLIYFQGNSAPDKSGLPSDRFSAERTGGSVSTLTIQRTQQEDSAVYLCASSPRGQGSGNTIYFGEGSWLTVV.

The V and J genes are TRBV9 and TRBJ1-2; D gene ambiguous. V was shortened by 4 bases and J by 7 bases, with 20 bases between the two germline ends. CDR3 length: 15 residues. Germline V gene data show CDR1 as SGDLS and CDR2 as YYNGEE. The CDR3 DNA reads TGTGCCAGCAGCCCCGGGATTTCTGAAGGAGCTGGCTACACCTTC. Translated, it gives CASSPGISEGAGYTF.

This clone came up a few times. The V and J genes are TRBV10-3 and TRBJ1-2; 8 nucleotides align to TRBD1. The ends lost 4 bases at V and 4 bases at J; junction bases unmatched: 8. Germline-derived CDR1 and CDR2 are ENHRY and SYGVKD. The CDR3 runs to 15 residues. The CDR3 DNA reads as TGTGCCATCAGTGCCGGACAGGGTCGGACCTATGGCTACACCTTC. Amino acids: CAISAGQGRTYGYTF.

The CDR3 spells CASSSGLNTGELFF. For the CDR3, the DNA is TGTGCCAGCAGCTCGGGTCTGAACACCGGGGAGCTGTTTTTT. The chain links TRBV7-9 to TRBJ2-2; D not resolved. Trimming took off 4 bases at V and 1 base at J, with 7 bases between the two ends. CDR3 size: 14 residues. Germline-derived CDR1 and CDR2 are SEHNR and FQNEAQ (reference sequence).

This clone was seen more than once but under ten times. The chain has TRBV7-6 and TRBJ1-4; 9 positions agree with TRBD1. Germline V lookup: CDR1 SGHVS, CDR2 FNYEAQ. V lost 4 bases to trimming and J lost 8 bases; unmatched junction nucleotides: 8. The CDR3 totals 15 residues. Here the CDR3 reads CASSSPGQGGEKLFF. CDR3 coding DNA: TGTGCCAGCAGCTCGCCGGGACAGGGCGGAGAAAAACTGTTTTTT.

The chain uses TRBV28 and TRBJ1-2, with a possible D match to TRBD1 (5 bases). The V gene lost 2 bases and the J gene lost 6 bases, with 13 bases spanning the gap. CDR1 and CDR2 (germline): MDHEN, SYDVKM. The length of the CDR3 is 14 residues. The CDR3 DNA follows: TGTGCCAGCAGTTTAGTACAGGCCTTAGATGGCTACACCTTC. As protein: CASSLVQALDGYTF.

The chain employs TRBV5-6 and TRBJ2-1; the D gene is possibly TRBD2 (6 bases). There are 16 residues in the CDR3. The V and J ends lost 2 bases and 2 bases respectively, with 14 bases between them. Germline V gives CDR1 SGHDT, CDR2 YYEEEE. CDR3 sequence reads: CASSFYGGGTYNEQFF. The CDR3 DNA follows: TGTGCCAGCAGCTTTTACGGGGGAGGCACCTACAATGAGCAGTTCTTC.

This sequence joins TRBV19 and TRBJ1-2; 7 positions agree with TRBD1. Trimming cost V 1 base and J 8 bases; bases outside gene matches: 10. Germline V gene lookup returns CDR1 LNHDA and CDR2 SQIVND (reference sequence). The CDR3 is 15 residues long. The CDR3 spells CASSIAEGARRGYTF. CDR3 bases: TGTGCCAGTAGTATAGCCGAGGGGGCGCGGAGGGGCTACACCTTC.

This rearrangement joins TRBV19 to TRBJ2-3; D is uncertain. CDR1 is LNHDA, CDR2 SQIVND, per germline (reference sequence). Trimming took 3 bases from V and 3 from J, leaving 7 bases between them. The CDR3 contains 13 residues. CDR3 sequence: CASSMHGTDTQYF. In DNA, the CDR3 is TGTGCCAGTAGTATGCACGGGACAGATACGCAGTATTTT. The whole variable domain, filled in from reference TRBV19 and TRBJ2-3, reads DGGITQSPKYLFRKEGQNVTLSCEQNLNHDAMYWYRQDPGQGLRLIYYSQIVNDFQKGDIAEGYSVSREKKESFPLTVTSAQKNPTAFYLCASSMHGTDTQYFGPGTRLTVL.

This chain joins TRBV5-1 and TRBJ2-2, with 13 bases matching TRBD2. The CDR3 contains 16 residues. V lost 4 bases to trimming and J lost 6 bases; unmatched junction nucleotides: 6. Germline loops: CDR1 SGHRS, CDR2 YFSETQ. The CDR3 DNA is TGCGCCAGCAGCCCAAGACTAGCGGGGGGTTCCGGGGAGCTGTTTTTT. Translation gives CASSPRLAGGSGELFF.

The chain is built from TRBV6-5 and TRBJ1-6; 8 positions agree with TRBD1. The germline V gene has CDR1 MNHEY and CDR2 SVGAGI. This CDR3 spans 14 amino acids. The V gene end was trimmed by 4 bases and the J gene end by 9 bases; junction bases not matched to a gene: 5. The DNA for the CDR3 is TGTGCCAGCAGTTCTGGGACAGGAACTTCACCCCTCCACTTT. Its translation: CASSSGTGTSPLHF.

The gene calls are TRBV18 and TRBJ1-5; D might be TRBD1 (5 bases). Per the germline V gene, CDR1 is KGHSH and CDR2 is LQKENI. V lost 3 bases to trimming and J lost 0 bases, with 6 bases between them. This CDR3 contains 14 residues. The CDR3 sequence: CASSPDSSNQPQHF. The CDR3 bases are TGTGCCAGCTCACCTGACAGTAGCAATCAGCCCCAGCATTTT.

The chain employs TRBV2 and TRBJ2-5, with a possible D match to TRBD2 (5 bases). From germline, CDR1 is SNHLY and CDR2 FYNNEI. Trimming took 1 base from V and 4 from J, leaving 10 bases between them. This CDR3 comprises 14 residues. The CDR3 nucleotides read TGTGCCAGCAGTGAAGGTCGAAGCGGAGAGACCCAGTACTTC. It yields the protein CASSEGRSGETQYF.

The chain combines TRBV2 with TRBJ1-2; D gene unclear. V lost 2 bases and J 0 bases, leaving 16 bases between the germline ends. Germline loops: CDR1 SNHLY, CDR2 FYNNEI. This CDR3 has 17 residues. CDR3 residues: CASSELRRMRTNYGYTF. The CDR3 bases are TGTGCCAGCAGTGAACTTAGAAGGATGCGGACTAACTATGGCTACACCTTC.

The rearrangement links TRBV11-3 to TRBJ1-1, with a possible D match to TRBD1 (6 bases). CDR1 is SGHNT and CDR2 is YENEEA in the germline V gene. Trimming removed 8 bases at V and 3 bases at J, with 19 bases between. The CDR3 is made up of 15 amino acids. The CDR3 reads CASLEGGARDTEAFF. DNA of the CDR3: TGTGCCAGCCTCGAAGGGGGGGCCCGGGACACTGAAGCTTTCTTT.

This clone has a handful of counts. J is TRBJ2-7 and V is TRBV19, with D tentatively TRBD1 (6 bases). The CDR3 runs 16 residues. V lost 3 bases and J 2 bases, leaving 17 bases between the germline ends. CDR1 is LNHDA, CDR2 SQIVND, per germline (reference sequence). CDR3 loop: CASSIETGTFTYEQYF. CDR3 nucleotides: TGTGCCAGTAGTATCGAGACAGGCACCTTTACCTACGAGCAGTACTTC.

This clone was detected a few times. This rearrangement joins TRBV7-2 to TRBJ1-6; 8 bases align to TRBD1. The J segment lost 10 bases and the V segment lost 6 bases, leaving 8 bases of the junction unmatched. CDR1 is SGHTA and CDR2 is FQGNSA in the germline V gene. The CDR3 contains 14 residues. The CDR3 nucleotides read TGTGCCAGCAGTTCCAGGGGGCTGGGATCACCCCTCCACTTT. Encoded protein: CASSSRGLGSPLHF.